The entry that follows covers one T cell receptor beta chain sequence. These data belong to a study of blood T cells in healthy people across ages. With V trimmed by 5 bases and J by 8 bases, 8 bases remained unmatched. CDR3 length equals 14 residues. The germline gives CDR1 SGHAT, CDR2 FQNNGV. The people who gave samples were healthy Caucasians from Russia, aged 6 to 90. Using a J-beta primer mix together with a sample-barcoded 5' primer, a second PCR was run for about 6 to 12 cycles. One entry per CDR3 protein, called by TCRdb with MiXCR from the 5' RACE reads. The table lists some 640,000 distinct CDR3 sequences, roughly 50% of them singletons, with around a third in the top ten.

V gene TRBV11-2 combines with J gene TRBJ2-1, with TRBD2 matching 8 bases. This clonotype originated in a woman aged 55-70 years in good health. Sequencing was carried out using blood. CDR3 DNA sequence: TGTGCCAGCAGCCCCGGACTAGCTATGGATGAGCAGTTCTTC. Amino acid sequence: CASSPGLAMDEQFF.